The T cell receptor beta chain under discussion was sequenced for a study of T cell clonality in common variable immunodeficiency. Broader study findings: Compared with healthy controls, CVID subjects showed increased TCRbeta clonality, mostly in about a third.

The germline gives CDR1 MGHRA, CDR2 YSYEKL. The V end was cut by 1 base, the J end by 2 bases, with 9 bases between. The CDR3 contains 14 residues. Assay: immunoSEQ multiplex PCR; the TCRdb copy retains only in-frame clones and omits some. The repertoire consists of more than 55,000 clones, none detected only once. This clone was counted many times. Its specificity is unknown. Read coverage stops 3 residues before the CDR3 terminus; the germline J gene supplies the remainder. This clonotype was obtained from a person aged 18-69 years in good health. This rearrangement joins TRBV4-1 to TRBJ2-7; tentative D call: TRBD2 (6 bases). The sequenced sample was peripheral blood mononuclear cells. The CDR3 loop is CASSQGDSAYEQYF. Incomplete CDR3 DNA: TGCGCCAGCAGCCAAGGGGACTCTGCCTACGAG.